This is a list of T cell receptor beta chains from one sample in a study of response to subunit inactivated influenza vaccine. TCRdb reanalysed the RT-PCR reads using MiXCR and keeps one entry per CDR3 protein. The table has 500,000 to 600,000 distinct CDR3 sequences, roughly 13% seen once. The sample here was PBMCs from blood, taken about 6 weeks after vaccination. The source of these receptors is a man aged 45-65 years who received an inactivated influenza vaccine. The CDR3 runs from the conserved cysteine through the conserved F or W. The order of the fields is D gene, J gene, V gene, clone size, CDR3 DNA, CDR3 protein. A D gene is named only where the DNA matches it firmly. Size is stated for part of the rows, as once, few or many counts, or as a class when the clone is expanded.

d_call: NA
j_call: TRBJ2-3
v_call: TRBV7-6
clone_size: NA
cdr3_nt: TGTGCCAGCAGCACCTGGGACTTAGATACGCAGTATTTT
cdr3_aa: CASSTWDLDTQYF

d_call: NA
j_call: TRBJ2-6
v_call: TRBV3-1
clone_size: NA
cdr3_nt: TGTGCCAGCAGCCAAAGTCAGTTAGTCGGGGCCAACGTCCTGACTTTC
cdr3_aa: CASSQSQLVGANVLTF

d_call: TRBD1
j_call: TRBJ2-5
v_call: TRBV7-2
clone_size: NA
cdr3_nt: TGTGCCGTCTCAGGGGGCGCAGGGGAGACCCAGTACTTC
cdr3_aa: CAVSGGAGETQYF

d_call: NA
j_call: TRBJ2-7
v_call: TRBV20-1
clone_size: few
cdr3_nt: TGCAGTGCTAGATCCGGACATTCCTACGAGCAGTACTTC
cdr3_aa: CSARSGHSYEQYF

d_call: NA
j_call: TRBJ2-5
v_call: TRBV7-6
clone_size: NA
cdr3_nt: TGTGCCAGCAGCGCGGGAGCCGGACAGCAAGAGACCCAGTACTTC
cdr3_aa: CASSAGAGQQETQYF

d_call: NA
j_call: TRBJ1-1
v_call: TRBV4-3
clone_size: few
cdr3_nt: TGCGCCAGCAGCCAAGAAGTAAACAGGAGGTCTGAAGCTTTCTTT
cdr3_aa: CASSQEVNRRSEAFF

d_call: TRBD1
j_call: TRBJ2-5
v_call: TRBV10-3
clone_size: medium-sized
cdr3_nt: TGTGCCATCAGTGAGTCGGGACAGGGTGAAGGGACCCAGTACTTC
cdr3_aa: CAISESGQGEGTQYF

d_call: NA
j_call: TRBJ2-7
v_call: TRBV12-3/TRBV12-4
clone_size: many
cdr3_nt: TGTGCCAGCAGTTTCATGGGACAAAACTACGAGCAGTACTTC
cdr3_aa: CASSFMGQNYEQYF

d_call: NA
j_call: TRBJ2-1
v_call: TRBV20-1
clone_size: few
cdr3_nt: TGCAGTGCTAGAGTAGGGACAAGCTCCTACAATGAGCAGTTCTTC
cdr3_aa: CSARVGTSSYNEQFF

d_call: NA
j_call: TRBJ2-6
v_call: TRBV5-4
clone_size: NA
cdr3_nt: TGTGCCAGCAGCCCTGGTGGTTCCTCTGGGGCCAACGTCCTGACTTTC
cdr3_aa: CASSPGGSSGANVLTF

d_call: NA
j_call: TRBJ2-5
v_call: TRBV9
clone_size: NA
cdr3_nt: TGTGCCAGCAGCGTAGGGGCAATAGACCAAGAGACCCAGTACTTC
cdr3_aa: CASSVGAIDQETQYF

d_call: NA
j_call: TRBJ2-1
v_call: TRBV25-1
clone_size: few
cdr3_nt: TGTGCCAGCAGTGAAGCCCGTCGGGGCGAGCAGTTCTTC
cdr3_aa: CASSEARRGEQFF

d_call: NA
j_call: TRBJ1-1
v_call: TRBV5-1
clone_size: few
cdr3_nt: TGCGCCAGCAGCTTGGGTCCAGGGCTCACTGAAGCTTTCTTT
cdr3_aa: CASSLGPGLTEAFF

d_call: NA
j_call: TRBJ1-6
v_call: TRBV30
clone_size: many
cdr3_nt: TGTGCCTGGGGGAGAGCCTATAATTCACCCCTCCACTTT
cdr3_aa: CAWGRAYNSPLHF

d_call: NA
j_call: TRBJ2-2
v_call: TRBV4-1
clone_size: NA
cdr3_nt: TGCGCCAGCAGCCAAGCTACCAACACCGGGGAGCTGTTTTTT
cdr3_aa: CASSQATNTGELFF

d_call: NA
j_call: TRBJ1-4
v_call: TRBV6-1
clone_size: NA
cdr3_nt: TGTGCCAGCGGAAGGACAGTTCGTAATGAAAAACTGTTTTTT
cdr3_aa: CASGRTVRNEKLFF

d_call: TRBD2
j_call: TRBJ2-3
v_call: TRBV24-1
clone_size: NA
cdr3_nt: TGTGCCACCAGTGATCGACTAGCGGGAATCGGAGATACGCAGTATTTT
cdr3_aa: CATSDRLAGIGDTQYF

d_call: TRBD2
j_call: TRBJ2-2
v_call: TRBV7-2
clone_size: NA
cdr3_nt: TGTGCCAGCAGCTTAGACGTAGCGGGGTTGGGTCGGGAGCTGTTTTTT
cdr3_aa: CASSLDVAGLGRELFF

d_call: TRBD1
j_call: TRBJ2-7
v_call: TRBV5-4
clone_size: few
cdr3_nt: TGTGCCAGCAGAAGGGACAGGGCCGCCTACGAGCAGTACTTC
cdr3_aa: CASRRDRAAYEQYF

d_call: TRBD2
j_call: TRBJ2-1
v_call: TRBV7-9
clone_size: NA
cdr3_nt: TGTGCCAGCGGTTTGGGGACTAGCATGTTTGAGCAGTTCTTC
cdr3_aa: CASGLGTSMFEQFF

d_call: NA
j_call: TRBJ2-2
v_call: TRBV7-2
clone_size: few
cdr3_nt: TGTGCCAGCAGCTCGACCCCCATCCGAGGCGGGGAGCTGTTTTTT
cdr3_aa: CASSSTPIRGGELFF

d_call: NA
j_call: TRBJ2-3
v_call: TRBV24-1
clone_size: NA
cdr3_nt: TGTGCCACCAGTGTCTACGGAGGAAGCACAGATACGCAGTATTTT
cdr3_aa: CATSVYGGSTDTQYF

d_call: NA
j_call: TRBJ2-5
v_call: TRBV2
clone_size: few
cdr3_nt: TGTGCCAGCAGTGAACAGCGCCAAGAGACCCAGTACTTC
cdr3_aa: CASSEQRQETQYF

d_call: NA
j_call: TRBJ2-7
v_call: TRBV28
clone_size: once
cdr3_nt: TGTGCCAGCATCACCGGGACCTCCCTCGGCGAGCAGTACTTC
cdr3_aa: CASITGTSLGEQYF

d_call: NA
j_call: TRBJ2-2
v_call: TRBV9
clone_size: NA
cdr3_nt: TGTGCCAGCAGCGTACGGGCTAGCAGGATTGGAGGGAACACCGGGGAGCTGTTTTTT
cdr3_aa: CASSVRASRIGGNTGELFF

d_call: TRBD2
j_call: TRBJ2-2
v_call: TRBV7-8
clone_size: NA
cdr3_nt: TGTGCCAGCAGCTTACGCGGTAGCGGGAGGGCCACCGGGGAGCTGTTTTTT
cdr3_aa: CASSLRGSGRATGELFF

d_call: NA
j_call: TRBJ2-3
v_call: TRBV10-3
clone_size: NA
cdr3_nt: TGTGCCATCAGTGAGTGGGGGGGCACAGATACGCAGTATTTT
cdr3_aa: CAISEWGGTDTQYF

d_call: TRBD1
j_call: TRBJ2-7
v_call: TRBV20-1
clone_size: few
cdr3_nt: TGCAGTGCGCCGGGACAGGGTTCCCACGAGCAGTACTTC
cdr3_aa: CSAPGQGSHEQYF

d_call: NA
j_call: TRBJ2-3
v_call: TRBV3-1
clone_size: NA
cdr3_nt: TGTGCCAGCGGTACCAAGGTCAGGGCAGATACGCAGTATTTT
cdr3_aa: CASGTKVRADTQYF

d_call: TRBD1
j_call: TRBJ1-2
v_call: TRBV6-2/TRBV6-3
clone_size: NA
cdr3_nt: TGTGCCAGCAGCGGACAGGGGTATGGCTACACCTTC
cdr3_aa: CASSGQGYGYTF

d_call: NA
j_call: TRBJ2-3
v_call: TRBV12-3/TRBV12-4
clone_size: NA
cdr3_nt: TGTGCCAGCAGTTTCGGCCAGGAGAGGGGTACGCAGTATTTT
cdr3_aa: CASSFGQERGTQYF

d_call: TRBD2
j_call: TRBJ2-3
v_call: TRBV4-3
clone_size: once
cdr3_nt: TGCGCCAGCAGCCAAGACGGTCTAGCGGGCATCACAGATACGCAGTATTTT
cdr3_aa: CASSQDGLAGITDTQYF

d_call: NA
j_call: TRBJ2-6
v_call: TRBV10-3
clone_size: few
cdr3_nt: TGTGCCATCAGTGAGTCCGGGGGGCAAGGTGGGGCCAACGTCCTGACTTTC
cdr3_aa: CAISESGGQGGANVLTF

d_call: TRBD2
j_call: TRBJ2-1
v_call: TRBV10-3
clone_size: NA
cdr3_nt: TGTGCCGCGGGACTAGGATTGAATGAGCAGTTCTTC
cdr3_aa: CAAGLGLNEQFF

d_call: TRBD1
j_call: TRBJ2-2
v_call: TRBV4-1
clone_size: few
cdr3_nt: TGCGCCAGCAGCCCCAGCCCAGGGGGATACACCGGGGAGCTGTTTTTT
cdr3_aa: CASSPSPGGYTGELFF

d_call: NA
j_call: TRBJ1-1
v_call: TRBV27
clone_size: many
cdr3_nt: TGTGCCAGCAGTCCCCTCCCGGGGGGGACTGAAGCTTTCTTT
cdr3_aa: CASSPLPGGTEAFF

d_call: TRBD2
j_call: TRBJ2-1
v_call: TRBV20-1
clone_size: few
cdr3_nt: TGCAGTGCTCCAGCTAGCGGGAGAAGGTACAATGAGCAGTTCTTC
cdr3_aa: CSAPASGRRYNEQFF

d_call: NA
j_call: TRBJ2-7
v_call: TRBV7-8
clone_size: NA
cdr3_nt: TGTGCCAGCAGGAGGGAGGGGGGCCTCATCCACGAGCAGTACTTC
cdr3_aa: CASRREGGLIHEQYF

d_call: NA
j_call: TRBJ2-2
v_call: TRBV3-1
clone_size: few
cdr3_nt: TGTGCCAGCAGCCTCCATAGCGGCCCCGGGGAGCTGTTTTTT
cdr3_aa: CASSLHSGPGELFF

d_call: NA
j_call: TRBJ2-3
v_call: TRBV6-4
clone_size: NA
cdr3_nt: TGTGCCAGCAGTGACTCGTTCGGGGCTAGCACAGATACGCAGTATTTT
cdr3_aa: CASSDSFGASTDTQYF

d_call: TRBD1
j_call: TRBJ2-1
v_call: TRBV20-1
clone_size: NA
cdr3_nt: TGCAGTGCTAGATCCTTCGACAGGGCCAATGAGCAGTTCTTC
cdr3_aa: CSARSFDRANEQFF

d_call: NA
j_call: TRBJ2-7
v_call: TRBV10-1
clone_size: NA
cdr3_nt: TGCGCCAGCATTCGTGGTCTCCCCGAGAACGAGCAGTACTTC
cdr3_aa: CASIRGLPENEQYF

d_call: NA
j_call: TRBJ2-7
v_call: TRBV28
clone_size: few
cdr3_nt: TGTGCCAGCAGTTATAGCAATGAGATCTCCGAGCAGTACTTC
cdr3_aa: CASSYSNEISEQYF

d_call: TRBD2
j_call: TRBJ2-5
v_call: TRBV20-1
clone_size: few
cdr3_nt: TGCAGTGGGTTGGACAGGCGGGGGGGTGAGACCCAGTACTTC
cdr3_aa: CSGLDRRGGETQYF

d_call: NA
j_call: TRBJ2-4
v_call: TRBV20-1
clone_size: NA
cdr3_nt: TGCAGTGCTAGTCCCAGGGGACTCGCCAAAAACATTCAGTACTTC
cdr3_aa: CSASPRGLAKNIQYF